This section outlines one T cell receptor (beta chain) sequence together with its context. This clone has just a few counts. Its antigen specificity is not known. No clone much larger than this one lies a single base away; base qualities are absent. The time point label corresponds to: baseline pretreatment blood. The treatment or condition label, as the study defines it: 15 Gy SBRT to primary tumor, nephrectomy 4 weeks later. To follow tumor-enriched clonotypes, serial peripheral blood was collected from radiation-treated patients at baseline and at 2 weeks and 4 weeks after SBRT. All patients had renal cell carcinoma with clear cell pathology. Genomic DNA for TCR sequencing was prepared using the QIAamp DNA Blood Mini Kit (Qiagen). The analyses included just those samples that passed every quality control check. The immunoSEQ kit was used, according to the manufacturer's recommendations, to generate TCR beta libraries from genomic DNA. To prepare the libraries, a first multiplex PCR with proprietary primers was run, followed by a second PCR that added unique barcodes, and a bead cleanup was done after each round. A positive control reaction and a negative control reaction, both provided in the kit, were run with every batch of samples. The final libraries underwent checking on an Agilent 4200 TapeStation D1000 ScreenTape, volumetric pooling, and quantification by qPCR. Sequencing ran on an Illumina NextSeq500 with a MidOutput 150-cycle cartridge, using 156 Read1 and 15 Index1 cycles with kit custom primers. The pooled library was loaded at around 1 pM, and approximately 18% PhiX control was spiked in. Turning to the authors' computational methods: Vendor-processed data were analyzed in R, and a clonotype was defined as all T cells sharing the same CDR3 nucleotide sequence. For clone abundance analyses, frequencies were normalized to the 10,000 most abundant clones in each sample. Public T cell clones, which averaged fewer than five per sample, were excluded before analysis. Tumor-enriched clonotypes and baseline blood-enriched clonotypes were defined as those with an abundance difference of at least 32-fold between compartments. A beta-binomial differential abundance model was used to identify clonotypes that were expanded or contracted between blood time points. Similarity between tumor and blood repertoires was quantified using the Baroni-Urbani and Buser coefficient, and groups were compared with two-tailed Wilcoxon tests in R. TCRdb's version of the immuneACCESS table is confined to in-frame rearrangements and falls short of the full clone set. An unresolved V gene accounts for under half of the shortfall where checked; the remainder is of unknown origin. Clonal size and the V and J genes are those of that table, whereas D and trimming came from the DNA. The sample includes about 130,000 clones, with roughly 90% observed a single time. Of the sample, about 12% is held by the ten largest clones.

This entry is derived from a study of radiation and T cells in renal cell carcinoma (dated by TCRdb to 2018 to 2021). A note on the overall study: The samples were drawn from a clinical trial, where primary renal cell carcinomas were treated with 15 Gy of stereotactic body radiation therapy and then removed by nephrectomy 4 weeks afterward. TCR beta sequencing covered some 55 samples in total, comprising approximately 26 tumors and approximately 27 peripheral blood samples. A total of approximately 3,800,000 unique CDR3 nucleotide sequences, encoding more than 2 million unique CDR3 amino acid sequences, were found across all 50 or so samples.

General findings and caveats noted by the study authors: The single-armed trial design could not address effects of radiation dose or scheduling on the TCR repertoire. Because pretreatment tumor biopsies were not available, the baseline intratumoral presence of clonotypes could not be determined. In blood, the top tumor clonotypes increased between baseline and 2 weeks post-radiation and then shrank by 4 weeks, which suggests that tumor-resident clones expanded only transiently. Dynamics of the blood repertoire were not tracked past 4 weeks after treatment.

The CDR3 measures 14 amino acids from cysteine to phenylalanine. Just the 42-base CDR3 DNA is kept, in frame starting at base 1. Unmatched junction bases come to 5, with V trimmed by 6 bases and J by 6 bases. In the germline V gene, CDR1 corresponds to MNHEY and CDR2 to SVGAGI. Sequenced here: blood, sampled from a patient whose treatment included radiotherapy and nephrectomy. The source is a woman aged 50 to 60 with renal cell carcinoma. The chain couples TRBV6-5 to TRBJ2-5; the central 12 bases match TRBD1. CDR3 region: CASSGTGGRKTQYF. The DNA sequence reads TGTGCCAGCAGCGGGACAGGGGGCCGAAAGACCCAGTACTTC.